What follows is one T cell receptor beta chain and its context. Using RNA transcripts as the source, TCR beta CDR3 regions were amplified. HTBI primers were used for first-round RT-PCR of the TCR CDR3. TCRdb independently ran MiXCR on the multiplex PCR reads; one entry per CDR3 protein. The table includes some 370,000 distinct CDR3 sequences, about 18% detected once. CDR3 length: 15 residues. The V end was cut by 3 bases, the J end by 6 bases, with 18 bases between. CDR1 and CDR2 from the germline V gene are MNHNS and SASEGT. This sample was taken from a study of T cells in Graves' hyperthyroidism and ophthalmopathy.

This sequence was found in a woman in her twenties or thirties with Graves' hyperthyroidism that later progressed to Graves' ophthalmopathy. The J gene is TRBJ2-7, the V gene TRBV6-1; D is ambiguous. Material for sequencing was blood. CDR3 loop: CASSEVRQERSEQYF. CDR3 bases: TGTGCCAGCAGTGAGGTCCGGCAGGAACGGTCCGAGCAGTACTTC.